These 4 T cell receptor beta chains share one sample of origin, sequenced in a study of metastatic and nonmetastatic thyroid tumors. Via MiXCR, TCRdb re-called the PCR reads. Of around 34,000 clones in the sample, 15% were seen once. Each patient came to thyroid surgery without any prior treatment (of any kind). The sequencing sample was made of blood. Every receptor here comes from a male donor with papillary thyroid cancer or a benign thyroid nodule (not recorded which). Some clones in this sample may be carry-over from other donors' samples.

This clone is medium-sized within its sample. The gene calls are TRBV2 and TRBJ2-7; D unresolved. CDR3 length equals 14 residues. Germline loops: CDR1 SNHLY, CDR2 FYNNEI. V was shortened by 2 bases and J by 6 bases, with 14 bases between the two germline ends. The CDR3 loop is CASSEISQAREQYF. CDR3 in DNA: TGTGCCAGCAGTGAAATTAGTCAGGCGCGCGAGCAGTACTTC.

This chain uses TRBV20-1 with TRBJ2-1; D not resolved. Germline-derived CDR1 and CDR2 are DFQATT and SNEGSKA (reference sequence). The CDR3 spans 13 residues. V was clipped by 4 bases and J by 6 bases, with 13 bases between them. The CDR3 DNA reads TGCAGTGCTAAACGTCCCGGACCCAATGAGCAGTTCTTC. Translating it yields CSAKRPGPNEQFF.

The chain combines TRBV20-1 with TRBJ2-1; 9 nucleotides match TRBD2. This CDR3 has 15 residues. Germline assignment: CDR1 DFQATT and CDR2 SNEGSKA (reference sequence). V lost 1 base, J lost 7 bases, and 8 bases stayed unmatched. CDR3 nucleotides: TGCAGTGCTAGAGTGGGCCTAGCGGGATGGAATGAGCAGTTCTTC. It encodes CSARVGLAGWNEQFF.

This clone was observed many times. The rearrangement joins TRBV28 to TRBJ1-5; D ambiguous. The CDR3 extends over 13 amino acids. Trimming took 4 bases from V and 0 from J, leaving 4 bases between them. The germline V gene has CDR1 MDHEN and CDR2 SYDVKM. The CDR3 protein is CASSSDSNQPQHF. The CDR3 nucleotides read TGTGCCAGCAGTTCCGATAGCAATCAGCCCCAGCATTTT.